This section outlines one T cell receptor (beta chain) sequence together with its context. Sequencing was performed with immunoSEQ multiplex PCR; in TCRdb, only in-frame clones are kept and a portion is missing. Of tens of thousands of clones in the sample, 92% were seen once. The CDR3 is made up of 15 amino acids. This sample stems from a study of T cell changes during pregnancy in multiple sclerosis. This chain connects TRBV21-1 to TRBJ2-7; TRBD1 was called by the table and not checked on the DNA. TRBV21-1 is an annotated pseudogene. The sequence was obtained from a female donor with multiple sclerosis, enrolled in a pregnancy study. Material: CD4+ T cells from peripheral blood mononuclear cells, obtained after pregnancy. CDR3 residues: CASSKNDTGSNEQYF. DNA of the CDR3: TGTGCCAGCAGCAAAAATGACACAGGGTCGAACGAGCAGTACTTC.